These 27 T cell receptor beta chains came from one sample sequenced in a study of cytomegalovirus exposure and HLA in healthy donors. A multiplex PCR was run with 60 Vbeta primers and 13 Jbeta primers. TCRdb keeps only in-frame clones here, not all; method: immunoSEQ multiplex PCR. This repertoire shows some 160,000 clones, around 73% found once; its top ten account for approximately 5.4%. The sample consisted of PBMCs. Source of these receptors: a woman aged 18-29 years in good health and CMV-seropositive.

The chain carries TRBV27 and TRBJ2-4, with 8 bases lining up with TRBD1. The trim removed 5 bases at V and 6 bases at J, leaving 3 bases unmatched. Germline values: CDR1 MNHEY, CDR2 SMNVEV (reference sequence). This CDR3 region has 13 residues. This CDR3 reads CASSIRGPNIQYF. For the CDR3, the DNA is TGTGCCAGCAGTATCAGGGGGCCAAACATTCAGTACTTC.

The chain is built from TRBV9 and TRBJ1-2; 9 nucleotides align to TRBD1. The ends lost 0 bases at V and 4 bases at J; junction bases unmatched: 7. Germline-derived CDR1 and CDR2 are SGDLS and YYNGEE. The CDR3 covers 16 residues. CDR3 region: CASSVAPGTGSYGYTF. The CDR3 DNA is TGTGCCAGCAGCGTAGCTCCAGGGACAGGGTCCTATGGCTACACCTTC.

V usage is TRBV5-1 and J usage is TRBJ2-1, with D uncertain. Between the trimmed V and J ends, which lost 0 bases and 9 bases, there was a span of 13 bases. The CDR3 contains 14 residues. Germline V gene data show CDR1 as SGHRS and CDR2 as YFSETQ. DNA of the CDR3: TGCGCCAGCAGCTTGGGAATAGCCCCTGTTGAGCAGTTCTTC. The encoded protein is CASSLGIAPVEQFF.

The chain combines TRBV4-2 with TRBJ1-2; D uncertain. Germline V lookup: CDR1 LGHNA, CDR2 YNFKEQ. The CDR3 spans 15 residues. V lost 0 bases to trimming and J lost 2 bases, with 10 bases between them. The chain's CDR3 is CASSQDSRMNYGYTF. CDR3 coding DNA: TGTGCCAGCAGCCAAGATTCCAGGATGAACTATGGCTACACCTTC.

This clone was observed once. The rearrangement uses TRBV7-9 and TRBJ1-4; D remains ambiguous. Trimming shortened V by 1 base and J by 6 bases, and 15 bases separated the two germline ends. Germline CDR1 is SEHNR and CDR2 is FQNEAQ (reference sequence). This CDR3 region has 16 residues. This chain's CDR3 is CASSLDSTAAYEKLFF. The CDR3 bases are TGTGCCAGCAGCTTAGATTCCACAGCGGCCTATGAAAAACTGTTTTTT.

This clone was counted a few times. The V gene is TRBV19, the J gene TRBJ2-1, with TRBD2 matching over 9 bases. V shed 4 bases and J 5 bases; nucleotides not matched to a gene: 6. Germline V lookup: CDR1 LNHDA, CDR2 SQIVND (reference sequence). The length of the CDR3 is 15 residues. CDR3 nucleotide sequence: TGTGCCAGTAGTACCGTCGGGACTAGCAACAATGAGCAGTTCTTC. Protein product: CASSTVGTSNNEQFF.

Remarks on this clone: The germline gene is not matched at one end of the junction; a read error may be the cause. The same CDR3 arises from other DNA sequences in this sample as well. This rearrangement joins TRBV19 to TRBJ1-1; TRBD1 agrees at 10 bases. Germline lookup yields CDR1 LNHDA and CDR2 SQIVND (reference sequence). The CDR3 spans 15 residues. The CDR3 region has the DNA TGTGCCAGTAGTAGGGACAGGGGAGAGGGCACTGAGGCTTTCTTT. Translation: CASSRDRGEGTEAFF. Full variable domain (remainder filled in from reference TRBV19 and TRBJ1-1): DGGITQSPKYLFRKEGQNVTLSCEQNLNHDAMYWYRQDPGQGLRLIYYSQIVNDFQKGDIAEGYSVSREKKESFPLTVTSAQKNPTAFYLCASSRDRGEGTEAFFGQGTRLTVV.

The CDR3 loop is CASKRGGSNTEAFF. CDR3 in DNA: TGTGCCAGCAAGCGGGGAGGTTCGAACACTGAAGCTTTCTTT. The chain carries TRBV6-1 and TRBJ1-1; no firm D call. The CDR3 has 14 amino acids. The V end lost 7 bases, the J end lost 1 base, and 13 bases lay between the germline ends. Germline V CDR1 and CDR2: MNHNS, SASEGT.

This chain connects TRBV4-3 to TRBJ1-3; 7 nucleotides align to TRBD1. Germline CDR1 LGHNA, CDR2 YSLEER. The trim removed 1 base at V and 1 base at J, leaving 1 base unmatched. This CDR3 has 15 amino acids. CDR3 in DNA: TGCGCCAGCAGCCAAGGGACAGGTTCTGGAAACACCATATATTTT. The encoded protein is CASSQGTGSGNTIYF.

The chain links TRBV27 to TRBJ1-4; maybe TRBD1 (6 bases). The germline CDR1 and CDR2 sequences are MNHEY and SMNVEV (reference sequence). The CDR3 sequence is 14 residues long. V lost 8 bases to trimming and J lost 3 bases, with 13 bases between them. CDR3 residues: CASAAGAANEKLFF. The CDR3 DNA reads TGTGCCAGCGCGGCAGGGGCGGCTAATGAAAAACTGTTTTTT.

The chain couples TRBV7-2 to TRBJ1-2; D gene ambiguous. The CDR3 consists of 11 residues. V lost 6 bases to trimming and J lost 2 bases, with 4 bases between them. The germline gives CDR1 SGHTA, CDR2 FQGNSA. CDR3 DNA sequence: TGTGCCAGCAGTTCAAACTATGGCTACACCTTC. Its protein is CASSSNYGYTF.

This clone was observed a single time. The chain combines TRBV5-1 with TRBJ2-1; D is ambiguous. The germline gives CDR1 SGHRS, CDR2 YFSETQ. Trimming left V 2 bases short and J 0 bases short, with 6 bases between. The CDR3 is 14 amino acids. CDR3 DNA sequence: TGCGCCAGCAGCTTAAGTAGCTCCTACAATGAGCAGTTCTTC. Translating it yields CASSLSSSYNEQFF.

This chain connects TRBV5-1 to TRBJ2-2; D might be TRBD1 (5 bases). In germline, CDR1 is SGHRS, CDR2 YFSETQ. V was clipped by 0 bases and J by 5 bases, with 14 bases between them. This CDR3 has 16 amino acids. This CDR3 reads CASSLDPQGQTGELFF. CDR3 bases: TGCGCCAGCAGCTTGGACCCCCAGGGTCAGACCGGGGAGCTGTTTTTT.

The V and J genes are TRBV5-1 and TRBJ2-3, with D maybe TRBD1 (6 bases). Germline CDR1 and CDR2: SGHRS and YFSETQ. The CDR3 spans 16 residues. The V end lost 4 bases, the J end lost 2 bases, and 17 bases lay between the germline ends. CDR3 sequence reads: CASSPQGPPFTDTQYF. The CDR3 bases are TGCGCCAGCAGCCCACAGGGACCACCTTTCACAGATACGCAGTATTTT.

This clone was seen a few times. Here the CDR3 DNA reads TGTGCCAGCAGCCCAAGGGGAGGCGGAAAACTGTTTTTT. It translates to CASSPRGGGKLFF. The J gene is TRBJ1-4, the V gene TRBV7-9; perhaps TRBD1 as D (5 bases). V was pared by 5 bases and J by 10 bases, with 14 bases between. The CDR3 is made up of 13 amino acids. The germline V gene has CDR1 SEHNR and CDR2 FQNEAQ (reference sequence).

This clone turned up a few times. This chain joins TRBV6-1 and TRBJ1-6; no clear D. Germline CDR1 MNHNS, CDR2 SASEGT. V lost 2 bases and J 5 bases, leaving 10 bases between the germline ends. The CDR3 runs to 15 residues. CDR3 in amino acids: CASSEFGQDNSPLHF. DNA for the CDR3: TGTGCCAGCAGTGAATTTGGTCAGGATAATTCACCCCTCCACTTT.

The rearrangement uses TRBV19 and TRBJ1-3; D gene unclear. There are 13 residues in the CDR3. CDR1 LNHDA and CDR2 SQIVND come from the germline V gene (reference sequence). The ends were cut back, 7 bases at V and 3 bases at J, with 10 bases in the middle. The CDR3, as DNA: TGTGCCAGTACCCTATCAAGTGGAAACACCATATATTTT. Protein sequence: CASTLSSGNTIYF. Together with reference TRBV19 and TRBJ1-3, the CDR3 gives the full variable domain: DGGITQSPKYLFRKEGQNVTLSCEQNLNHDAMYWYRQDPGQGLRLIYYSQIVNDFQKGDIAEGYSVSREKKESFPLTVTSAQKNPTAFYLCASTLSSGNTIYFGEGSWLTVV.

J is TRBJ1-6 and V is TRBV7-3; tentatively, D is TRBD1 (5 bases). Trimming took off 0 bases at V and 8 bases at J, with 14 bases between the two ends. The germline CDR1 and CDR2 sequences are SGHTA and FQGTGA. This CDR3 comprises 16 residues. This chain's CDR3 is CASSLTPRGLDSPLHF. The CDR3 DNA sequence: TGTGCCAGCAGCTTAACCCCTAGGGGATTGGATTCACCCCTCCACTTT.

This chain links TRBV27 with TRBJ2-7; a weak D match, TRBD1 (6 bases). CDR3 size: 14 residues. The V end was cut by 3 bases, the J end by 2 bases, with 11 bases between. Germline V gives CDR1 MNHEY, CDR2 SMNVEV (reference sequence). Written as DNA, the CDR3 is TGTGCCAGCAGTTTCGCAGGGGCCCCCTACGAGCAGTACTTC. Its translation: CASSFAGAPYEQYF.

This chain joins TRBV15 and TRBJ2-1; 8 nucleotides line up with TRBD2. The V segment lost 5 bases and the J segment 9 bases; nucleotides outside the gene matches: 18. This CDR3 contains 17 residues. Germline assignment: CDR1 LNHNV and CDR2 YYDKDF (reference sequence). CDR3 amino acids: CATSSFSLRGGRSEQFF. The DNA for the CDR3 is TGTGCCACCAGCTCCTTTTCGCTTCGGGGGGGGCGGAGTGAGCAGTTCTTC. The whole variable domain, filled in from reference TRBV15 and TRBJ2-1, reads DAMVIQNPRYQVTQFGKPVTLSCSQTLNHNVMYWYQQKSSQAPKLLFHYYDKDFNNEADTPDNFQSRRPNTSFCFLDIRSPGLGDTAMYLCATSSFSLRGGRSEQFFGPGTRLTVL.

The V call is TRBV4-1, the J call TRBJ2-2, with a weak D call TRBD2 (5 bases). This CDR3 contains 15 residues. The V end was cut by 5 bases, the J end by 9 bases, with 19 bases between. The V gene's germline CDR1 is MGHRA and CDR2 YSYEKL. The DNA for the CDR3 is TGCGCCAGCAGCGGAGAGGGCCGAATAGCCCGGGAGCTGTTTTTT. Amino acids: CASSGEGRIARELFF.

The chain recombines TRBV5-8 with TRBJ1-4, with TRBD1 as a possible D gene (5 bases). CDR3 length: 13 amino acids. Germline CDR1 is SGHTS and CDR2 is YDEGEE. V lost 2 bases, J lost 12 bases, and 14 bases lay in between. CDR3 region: CASSFQGMAELFF. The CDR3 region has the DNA TGTGCCAGCAGCTTTCAGGGTATGGCAGAACTGTTTTTT.

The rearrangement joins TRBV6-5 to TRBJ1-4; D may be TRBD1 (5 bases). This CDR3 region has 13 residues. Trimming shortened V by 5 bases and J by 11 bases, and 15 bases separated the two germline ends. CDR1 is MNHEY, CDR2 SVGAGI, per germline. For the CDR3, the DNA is TGTGCCAGCAGTCTCCTTTATTCAGGGAAACTGTTTTTT. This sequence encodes CASSLLYSGKLFF.

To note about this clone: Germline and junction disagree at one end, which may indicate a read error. The DNA for the CDR3 is TGTGCCAGCAGCACCGGACACCCTAACTATGACTACACCTTC. Its translation: CASSTGHPNYDYTF. This chain links TRBV5-4 with TRBJ1-2; D is possibly TRBD1 (5 bases). Germline lookup yields CDR1 SGHNT and CDR2 YYREEE (reference sequence). The CDR3 is made up of 14 amino acids. The whole variable domain, remainder taken from reference TRBV5-4 and TRBJ1-2, is ETGVTQSPTHLIKTRGQQVTLRCSSQSGHNTVSWYQQALGQGPQFIFQYYREEENGRGNFPPRFSGLQFPNYSSELNVNALELDDSALYLCASSTGHPNYDYTFGSGTRLTVV.

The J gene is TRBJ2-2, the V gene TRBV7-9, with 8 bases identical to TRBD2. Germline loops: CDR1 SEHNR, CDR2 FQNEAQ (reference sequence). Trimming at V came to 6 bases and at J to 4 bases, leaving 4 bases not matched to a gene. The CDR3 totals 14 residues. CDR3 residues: CASRAGTSTGELFF. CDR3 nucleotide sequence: TGTGCCAGCAGAGCCGGGACTAGCACCGGGGAGCTGTTTTTT.

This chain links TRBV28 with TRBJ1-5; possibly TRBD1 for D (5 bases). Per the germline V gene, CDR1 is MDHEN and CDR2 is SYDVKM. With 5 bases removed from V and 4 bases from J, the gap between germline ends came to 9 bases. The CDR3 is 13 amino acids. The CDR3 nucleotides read TGTGCCAGCAGTCTCCAGGGTAATCAGCCCCAGCATTTT. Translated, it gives CASSLQGNQPQHF.

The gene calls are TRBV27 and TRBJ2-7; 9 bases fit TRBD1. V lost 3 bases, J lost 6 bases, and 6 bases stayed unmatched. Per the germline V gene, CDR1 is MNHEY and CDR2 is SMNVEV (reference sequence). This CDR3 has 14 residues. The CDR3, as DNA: TGTGCCAGCAGTTTCCGGGACAGGGATGGCGAGCAGTACTTC. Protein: CASSFRDRDGEQYF.